The T cell receptor (beta chain) described here comes from a study of beta chain features in type 1 diabetes. Study at large: Patients looked much like healthy donors when it came to age, gender and cell yields. Examination of sorted cells across all samples involved more than 85,000,000 cells. Study results and limitations: TCRB CDR3s from Type 1 diabetes patients were moderately but significantly shorter in all four CD4+ subsets.

Expressed TCRB transcripts were sequenced because the entire RNA isolate underwent reverse transcription. Sequencing used immunoSEQ multiplex PCR; TCRdb keeps in-frame clones, though not all of them. The sample carries roughly 700,000 clones, around 15% recorded once. Between the trimmed V and J ends, which lost 0 bases and 0 bases, there was a span of 5 bases. Germline values: CDR1 KGHSH, CDR2 LQKENI. The CDR3 is 14 residues long. In regard to this clone: Its antigen is unknown.

It was one heparinised blood draw, averaging about 116 mL, that each donor gave. The chain couples TRBV18 to TRBJ1-2; D is undetermined. The sample comprised naive CD4+ T cells from blood. This receptor was obtained from a man between 18 and 29 years old with type 1 diabetes. Here the CDR3 DNA reads TGTGCCAGCTCACCACCGACGGCTAACTATGGCTACACCTTC. Translated, it gives CASSPPTANYGYTF.